The 17 T cell receptor beta chains below come from one sample, sequenced in a study of blood T cell repertoires in COVID-19 (TCRdb year 2020). Libraries were made using the immunoSEQ multiplex PCR assay. TCRdb provides this immuneACCESS table in a form limited to in-frame rearrangements. Some clones are lacking; in checked studies, under half of them reflect an unresolved V gene, and why the rest are absent is not known. Within this sample are about 320,000 clones, with roughly 87% of them counted one time only. The top ten clonotypes cover approximately 5.3% of the sample. Input material: PBMCs or T cells enriched from blood (not recorded which). The receptors come from a woman in her 30s who had recovered from COVID-19.

The CDR3 here is CASSIPHRGAKYQETQYF. Written as DNA, the CDR3 is TGTGCCAGTAGTATACCCCACAGGGGAGCGAAATACCAAGAGACCCAGTACTTC. The gene calls are TRBV19 and TRBJ2-5, with 7 nucleotides matching TRBD1. Per the germline V gene, CDR1 is LNHDA and CDR2 is SQIVND (reference sequence). The CDR3 length is 18 residues. With 2 bases clipped from V and 0 bases from J, the junction kept 12 bases outside the gene matches.

The chain links TRBV3-1 (or the pseudogene TRBV3-2) to TRBJ1-1, with 7 nucleotides matching TRBD1. The V segment lost 4 bases and the J segment 8 bases; nucleotides outside the gene matches: 10. The CDR3 is made up of 14 amino acids. Germline CDR1 LGHDT, CDR2 YNNKEL (reference sequence). The CDR3 DNA reads TGTGCCAGCAGCCCGGGGGACAGACCTAGAGAAGCTTTCTTT. It translates to CASSPGDRPREAFF.

The CDR3 spells CASRGWGPVGYTF. CDR3 nucleotide sequence: TGTGCCAGTAGGGGATGGGGGCCTGTTGGCTACACCTTC. This sequence joins TRBV19 and TRBJ1-2; the D gene is possibly TRBD1 (6 bases). The germline V gene has CDR1 LNHDA and CDR2 SQIVND (reference sequence). This CDR3 is built from 13 residues. Trimming took 6 bases from V and 7 from J, leaving 15 bases between them.

The V and J genes are TRBV4-2 and TRBJ1-1; the D gene is possibly TRBD1 (6 bases). CDR1 LGHNA and CDR2 YNFKEQ come from the germline V gene. V was trimmed by 5 bases and J by 0 bases, leaving 10 bases between them. CDR3 size: 14 residues. The CDR3 spells CASSWGRMNTEAFF. CDR3 DNA sequence: TGTGCCAGCAGCTGGGGGCGTATGAACACTGAAGCTTTCTTT.

The genes are TRBV19 and TRBJ1-1, with D possibly matching TRBD1 (6 bases). Germline V CDR1 and CDR2: LNHDA, SQIVND (reference sequence). The CDR3 spans 12 residues. The ends were cut back, 6 bases at V and 8 bases at J, with 13 bases in the middle. The CDR3 loop is CASSNRDGEAFF. CDR3 bases: TGTGCCAGTAGCAACAGGGATGGGGAAGCTTTCTTT.

The V call is TRBV9, the J call TRBJ1-1, with 10 bases aligning to TRBD1. Trimming removed 0 bases from V and 0 bases from J; junction bases left unmatched: 5. The CDR3 sequence is 17 residues long. CDR1 SGDLS and CDR2 YYNGEE come from the germline V gene. The chain's CDR3 is CASSVGGQGRMNTEAFF. The DNA of the CDR3 is TGTGCCAGCAGCGTAGGGGGACAGGGGCGGATGAACACTGAAGCTTTCTTT.

This clone was seen only a few times. Here the CDR3 reads CASSPTRLNEKLFF. CDR3 nucleotide sequence: TGTGCCAGCAGCCCTACAAGACTAAATGAAAAACTGTTTTTT. The chain carries TRBV7-9 and TRBJ1-4, with D uncertain. V was cut by 5 bases and J by 5 bases, with 12 bases left in between. Germline CDR1 is SEHNR and CDR2 is FQNEAQ (reference sequence). The CDR3 is 14 residues long.

This CDR3 is CASSLGRAGGDNVLTF. The CDR3 region has the DNA TGTGCCAGCAGCTTAGGGCGGGCAGGGGGCGACAACGTCCTGACTTTC. V and J are TRBV7-9 and TRBJ2-6, with 8 bases lining up with TRBD1. The germline CDR1 and CDR2 sequences are SEHNR and FQNEAQ (reference sequence). J was trimmed by 9 bases and V by 1 base; bases with no gene match: 8. The CDR3 is 16 amino acids. Supplemented by reference TRBV7-9 and TRBJ2-6, the full variable domain reads DTGVSQNPRHKITKRGQNVTFRCDPISEHNRLYWYRQTLGQGPEFLTYFQNEAQLEKSRLLSDRFSAERPKGSFSTLEIQRTEQGDSAMYLCASSLGRAGGDNVLTFGAGSRLTVL.

This clone was recorded once. The genes are TRBV3-1 (or the pseudogene TRBV3-2) and TRBJ1-5; 7 nucleotides line up with TRBD1. This CDR3 comprises 15 residues. CDR1 is LGHDT, CDR2 YNNKEL, per germline (reference sequence). Trimming at V came to 3 bases and at J to 4 bases, leaving 6 bases not matched to a gene. This chain's CDR3 is CASSQWDRPNQPQHF. Written as DNA, the CDR3 is TGTGCCAGCAGCCAGTGGGACAGACCGAATCAGCCCCAGCATTTT.

The V gene is TRBV19, the J gene TRBJ1-2; 10 bases agree with TRBD1. This CDR3 contains 14 residues. Germline trimming cut 7 bases from V and 2 bases from J; bases unmatched to any gene: 4. Germline CDR1 reads LNHDA; CDR2 reads SQIVND (reference sequence). CDR3 sequence reads: CASTLGQGNYGYTF. CDR3 bases: TGTGCCAGTACCCTGGGACAGGGGAACTATGGCTACACCTTC.

This chain joins TRBV29-1 and TRBJ1-2, with a tentative D call TRBD1 (5 bases). There are 12 residues in the CDR3. Trimming removed 8 bases at V and 4 bases at J, with 14 bases between. Germline CDR1 and CDR2: SQVTM and ANQGSEA. The CDR3 DNA reads as TGCAGCATACAGACAGCGATCTATGGCTACACCTTC. This gives the protein CSIQTAIYGYTF.

This chain joins TRBV5-1 and TRBJ1-3; D remains ambiguous. Germline V CDR1 and CDR2: SGHRS, YFSETQ. CDR3 length equals 17 residues. The V end was cut by 4 bases, the J end by 1 base, with 18 bases between. This CDR3 is CASSLSPGAASGNTIYF. The CDR3 bases are TGCGCCAGCAGCCTATCTCCGGGTGCAGCTTCTGGAAACACCATATATTTT.

V gene TRBV5-1 combines with J gene TRBJ2-7, with D possibly being TRBD2 (6 bases). The CDR3 consists of 13 residues. In germline, CDR1 is SGHRS, CDR2 YFSETQ. The V end lost 0 bases, the J end lost 3 bases, and 7 bases lay between the germline ends. This CDR3 reads CASSLGRDYEQYF. The DNA of the CDR3 is TGCGCCAGCAGCTTGGGGCGGGACTACGAGCAGTACTTC.

This clone has more than one count but fewer than ten. V is TRBV18 and J is TRBJ2-7; 9 bases agree with TRBD1. The CDR3 extends over 15 amino acids. The germline CDR1 and CDR2 sequences are KGHSH and LQKENI. J gave up 1 base and V 6 bases, and 7 bases lay outside the gene matches. In nucleotides, the CDR3 is TGTGCCAGCTCCTCGGCGGGACAGGGATCCTACGAGCAGTACTTC. It is translated as CASSSAGQGSYEQYF.

The V gene is TRBV5-4, the J gene TRBJ1-1; 7 bases map to TRBD1. The J segment lost 6 bases and the V segment lost 4 bases, leaving 12 bases of the junction unmatched. The CDR3 has 15 amino acids. Germline V gene lookup returns CDR1 SGHNT and CDR2 YYREEE (reference sequence). The CDR3 loop is CASSQRQGIDAEAFF. As DNA, the CDR3 is TGTGCCAGCAGCCAAAGACAGGGCATAGACGCTGAAGCTTTCTTT.

The rearrangement links TRBV6-4 to TRBJ1-1; D uncertain. The CDR3 length is 13 residues. Germline V lookup: CDR1 MRHNA, CDR2 SNTAGT. The V and J ends lost 6 bases and 0 bases respectively, with 8 bases between them. For the CDR3, the DNA is TGTGCCAGCAGGAACAATATGAACACTGAAGCTTTCTTT. It encodes CASRNNMNTEAFF.

This clone was found once. The J gene is TRBJ1-1, the V gene TRBV4-2; D gene ambiguous. Trimming left V 0 bases short and J 1 base short, with 15 bases between. CDR1 is LGHNA and CDR2 is YNFKEQ in the germline V gene. This CDR3 is 17 amino acids long. This chain's CDR3 is CASSQEKWRVANTEAFF. CDR3 DNA sequence: TGTGCCAGCAGCCAAGAAAAGTGGAGGGTCGCGAACACTGAAGCTTTCTTT.